The clone carrying this T cell receptor (beta chain) was counted between two and nine times. No antigen is known for it. CDR1 is SGHTA and CDR2 is FQGNSA in the germline V gene. V lost 5 bases to trimming and J lost 4 bases, with 8 bases between them. The CDR3 is made up of 12 amino acids. The source of the sample is a study of T-cell memory formation after mild COVID-19. At the level of the study: Largely, TCR clusters stayed within a single donor. General study findings and limits: Mainly in CM and EM were contracting CD4+ clones; CD8+ were in EMRA. The finding that pre-infection memory included some responding clones suggested that cross-reactive memory joined.

Each CDR3 protein is one row after TCRdb ran MiXCR on the 5' RACE reads. The data contain around 320,000 distinct CDR3 sequences, roughly an eighth of them singletons. Input material: PBMCs or a T cell subset sorted from them (not recorded which). This rearrangement joins TRBV7-2 to TRBJ1-2, with D hard to call. This clonotype was obtained from a young man who had mild COVID-19 (a few samples of this study predate the infection). Cell type and time point are not known. CDR3 DNA: TGTGCCAGCAGCAGGGAGGGCTATGGCTACACCTTC. It is translated as CASSREGYGYTF. Full variable domain (missing parts from reference TRBV7-2 and TRBJ1-2): GAGVSQSPSNKVTEKGKDVELRCDPISGHTALYWYRQSLGQGLEFLIYFQGNSAPDKSGLPSDRFSAERTGGSVSTLTIQRTQQEDSAVYLCASSREGYGYTFGSGTRLTVV.